Below are 31 T cell receptor beta chains sequenced from a single sample in a study of cytomegalovirus exposure and HLA in healthy donors. The study ran its PCR with 60 Vbeta and 13 Jbeta primers. Libraries were prepared by immunoSEQ multiplex PCR; TCRdb keeps only in-frame clonotypes and omits some of them. The sample holds around 280,000 clones; roughly 90% are singletons and the top ten take roughly 2.3%. The sequenced sample was PBMCs. These receptors all come from a woman aged 18-35 years in good health and CMV-seronegative.

In its sample, this clone was seen once. The DNA for the CDR3 is TGTGCCAGCTCACCAGACCGGGACACCTATGGCTACACCTTC. It encodes CASSPDRDTYGYTF. The J gene is TRBJ1-2, the V gene TRBV18, with D maybe TRBD1 (6 bases). This CDR3 comprises 14 residues. Germline V CDR1 and CDR2: KGHSH, LQKENI. Trimming took 2 bases from V and 4 from J, leaving 11 bases between them.

This chain connects TRBV5-6 to TRBJ2-3; 11 bases fit TRBD2. After removal of 2 bases from V and 7 bases from J, the junction contained 9 bases not matched to a gene. Germline V CDR1 and CDR2: SGHDT, YYEEEE. The CDR3 covers 16 residues. DNA for the CDR3: TGTGCCAGCAGCTTTATCTCTAGCGGGGGGAGACATACGCAGTATTTT. This gives the protein CASSFISSGGRHTQYF.

The chain has TRBV7-2 and TRBJ1-2, with 7 bases lining up with TRBD1. The CDR3 spans 14 residues. J lost 1 base, V lost 6 bases, and 5 bases had no gene match. Per the germline V gene, CDR1 is SGHTA and CDR2 is FQGNSA. CDR3 sequence: CASSPTGYNYGYTF. The CDR3 bases are TGTGCCAGCAGTCCGACAGGGTATAACTATGGCTACACCTTC.

V and J are TRBV5-1 and TRBJ2-5; D call uncertain. V lost 4 bases to trimming and J lost 2 bases, with 6 bases between them. The germline V gene encodes CDR1 SGHRS and CDR2 YFSETQ. The CDR3 length is 12 residues. The DNA of the CDR3 is TGCGCCAGCAGCCTCCCTCAAGAGACCCAGTACTTC. Protein sequence: CASSLPQETQYF.

The V and J genes are TRBV5-5 and TRBJ1-4, with 8 nucleotides matching TRBD1. V dropped 4 bases and J dropped 3; count of bases not matched to a gene: 5. There are 15 residues in the CDR3. In germline, CDR1 is SGHKS, CDR2 YYEKEE (reference sequence). This chain's CDR3 is CASSAGTGSNEKLFF. Here the CDR3 DNA reads TGTGCCAGCAGCGCGGGGACAGGATCTAATGAAAAACTGTTTTTT.

The rearrangement joins TRBV27 to TRBJ2-1, with D possibly being TRBD1 (6 bases). V dropped 5 bases and J dropped 4 bases, with 9 bases sitting between them. This CDR3 is built from 13 residues. Germline V CDR1 and CDR2: MNHEY, SMNVEV (reference sequence). The CDR3 DNA reads as TGTGCCAGCAGTCCAGGGGCTTACAATGAGCAGTTCTTC. Translating it yields CASSPGAYNEQFF.

V and J are TRBV7-9 and TRBJ1-1; unclear D gene. Deletions cut 4 bases from V and 0 bases from J, with 9 bases between. The CDR3 runs to 14 residues. The germline gives CDR1 SEHNR, CDR2 FQNEAQ (reference sequence). The CDR3 loop is CASSSYSMNTEAFF. The CDR3, as DNA: TGTGCCAGCAGCTCGTACTCGATGAACACTGAAGCTTTCTTT.

The chain carries TRBV6-1 and TRBJ1-2; 9 nucleotides align to TRBD1. V gave up 5 bases and J gave up 1 base; unmatched junction bases: 5. From germline, CDR1 is MNHNS and CDR2 SASEGT. The CDR3 sequence is 15 residues long. CDR3 sequence (DNA): TGTGCCAGCAGTTCCGGGACAGGGAATAACTATGGCTACACCTTC. Translating gives CASSSGTGNNYGYTF.

This chain's CDR3 is CASSFGGGSEAFF. CDR3 DNA sequence: TGTGCCAGCAGTTTCGGGGGTGGGTCTGAAGCTTTCTTT. This chain joins TRBV6-5 and TRBJ1-1; D is possibly TRBD1 (5 bases). Trimming removed 4 bases from V and 6 bases from J, with 12 bases in between. Germline V gene sequence: CDR1 MNHEY, CDR2 SVGAGI. CDR3 length: 13 residues.

The chain combines TRBV29-1 with TRBJ2-3; 9 bases align to TRBD1. CDR1 and CDR2 (germline): SQVTM, ANQGSEA. The CDR3 covers 14 residues. V shed 5 bases and J 3 bases; nucleotides not matched to a gene: 6. CDR3 sequence reads: CSVPQGARTDTQYF. The CDR3 bases are TGCAGCGTTCCACAGGGGGCGCGGACAGATACGCAGTATTTT.

J is TRBJ2-7 and V is TRBV7-9, with no clear D. Germline V lookup: CDR1 SEHNR, CDR2 FQNEAQ (reference sequence). The CDR3 has 13 residues. V was clipped by 5 bases and J by 2 bases, with 10 bases between them. CDR3 in amino acids: CASSGDSPYEQYF. Written as DNA, the CDR3 is TGTGCCAGCAGCGGTGATAGCCCCTACGAGCAGTACTTC.

This rearrangement joins TRBV7-2 to TRBJ2-2, with 9 bases fitting TRBD2. CDR1 SGHTA and CDR2 FQGNSA come from the germline V gene. This CDR3 spans 15 amino acids. V was clipped by 11 bases and J by 4 bases; unmatched bases: 11. The CDR3 DNA sequence: TGTGCCTGGGATGCGGGGGGGCCGGGCACCGGGGAGCTGTTTTTT. Translating it yields CAWDAGGPGTGELFF.

The V gene is TRBV7-3, the J gene TRBJ2-3; 8 bases are shared with TRBD2. The CDR3 contains 17 residues. Trimming cost V 4 bases and J 3 bases; bases outside gene matches: 12. Germline loops: CDR1 SGHTA, CDR2 FQGTGA. The DNA of the CDR3 is TGTGCCAGCAGCTCTGCTAGCGGGTTTGGTCGAACAGATACGCAGTATTTT. Translation gives CASSSASGFGRTDTQYF.

This chain's CDR3 is CASSAPLAGGQKTQYF. DNA of the CDR3: TGTGCCAGCAGTGCCCCACTAGCGGGGGGGCAAAAGACCCAGTACTTC. The chain recombines TRBV2 with TRBJ2-5; 13 nucleotides line up with TRBD2. Looked up from germline, CDR1 is SNHLY and CDR2 is FYNNEI. V lost 4 bases to trimming and J lost 6 bases; unmatched junction nucleotides: 8. This CDR3 region has 16 residues.

This sequence joins TRBV9 and TRBJ1-1; 10 bases are a match to TRBD1. This CDR3 is 16 amino acids long. The V and J ends lost 0 bases and 4 bases, in that order; junction bases with no gene match: 6. CDR1 SGDLS and CDR2 YYNGEE come from the germline V gene. CDR3 coding DNA: TGTGCCAGCAGCGTAGCCGGGGACAGGGGAGGCACTGAAGCTTTCTTT. The encoded protein is CASSVAGDRGGTEAFF.

V gene TRBV7-9 combines with J gene TRBJ2-7; 8 positions agree with TRBD1. Germline loops: CDR1 SEHNR, CDR2 FQNEAQ (reference sequence). V was pared by 5 bases and J by 0 bases, with 9 bases of the junction left unmatched. This CDR3 contains 16 residues. Here the CDR3 reads CASSHPRQGSSYEQYF. The CDR3 nucleotides are TGTGCCAGCAGCCACCCTAGACAGGGGAGCTCCTACGAGCAGTACTTC.

J is TRBJ1-1 and V is TRBV4-1, with 7 bases matching TRBD1. Trimming took 4 bases from V and 1 from J; bases not matched to a gene: 9. The CDR3 consists of 16 residues. The germline V gene encodes CDR1 MGHRA and CDR2 YSYEKL. CDR3 amino acids: CASSPYSTGKNTEAFF. The CDR3 region has the DNA TGCGCCAGCAGCCCGTATTCGACAGGGAAGAACACTGAAGCTTTCTTT.

This clone was counted once. The chain joins TRBV5-4 to TRBJ1-2; D is undetermined. CDR1 SGHNT and CDR2 YYREEE come from the germline V gene (reference sequence). V was shortened by 1 base and J by 3 bases, with 7 bases between the two germline ends. The CDR3 is 13 residues long. CDR3 sequence (DNA): TGTGCCAGCAGCTTGAGAGTAGACTATGGCTACACCTTC. The encoded protein is CASSLRVDYGYTF.

J is TRBJ2-3 and V is TRBV18, with TRBD2 identical over 7 bases. The CDR3 loop spans 16 amino acids. Germline V gene data show CDR1 as KGHSH and CDR2 as LQKENI. V trimming: 6 bases; J trimming: 7 bases; junction bases outside the gene matches: 16. This CDR3 is CASSPSLIAGTHTQYF. In DNA, the CDR3 is TGTGCCAGCTCCCCTTCTTTGATAGCGGGTACCCATACGCAGTATTTT.

V is TRBV2 and J is TRBJ2-3; TRBD2 matches 7 bases. Unmatched junction bases numbered 3, after V lost 1 base and J lost 2 bases. In germline, CDR1 is SNHLY, CDR2 FYNNEI. This CDR3 is built from 15 residues. In nucleotides, the CDR3 is TGTGCCAGCAGTGAAGGGGGGGGTTCCACAGATACGCAGTATTTT. Residues: CASSEGGGSTDTQYF.

The genes are TRBV2 and TRBJ1-2; 11 nucleotides match TRBD1. CDR3 length equals 14 residues. Germline loops: CDR1 SNHLY, CDR2 FYNNEI. The trim removed 4 bases at V and 5 bases at J, leaving 3 bases unmatched. CDR3 nucleotides: TGTGCCAGCAGTGGGACAGGGGGCAGGTATGGCTACACCTTC. Protein product: CASSGTGGRYGYTF.

V and J are TRBV29-1 and TRBJ2-3; D is undetermined. The CDR3 is 10 residues long. CDR1 is SQVTM and CDR2 is ANQGSEA in the germline V gene. V was pared by 8 bases and J by 2 bases, with 5 bases between. This CDR3 is CSSSTDTQYF. CDR3 DNA sequence: TGCAGCTCCTCCACAGATACGCAGTATTTT.

The rearrangement uses TRBV5-4 and TRBJ2-2; TRBD2 is a possible D gene (5 bases). Trimming removed 3 bases from V and 1 base from J, with 10 bases in between. The CDR3 covers 15 residues. Per the germline V gene, CDR1 is SGHNT and CDR2 is YYREEE (reference sequence). The CDR3 bases are TGTGCCAGCAGCTATCGACTACAGAACACCGGGGAGCTGTTTTTT. This translates into CASSYRLQNTGELFF.

This chain's CDR3 is CASRTREGNTEAFF. As DNA, the CDR3 is TGTGCCAGCAGAACCCGGGAGGGGAACACTGAAGCTTTCTTT. J is TRBJ1-1 and V is TRBV6-4; D unclear. The germline CDR1 and CDR2 sequences are MRHNA and SNTAGT. CDR3 length equals 14 residues. Trimming shortened V by 6 bases and J by 1 base, and 12 bases separated the two germline ends.

This chain joins TRBV30 and TRBJ1-1; tentative D call: TRBD1 (6 bases). The CDR3 contains 12 residues. Germline loops: CDR1 GTSNPN, CDR2 SVGIG (reference sequence). Trimming took 8 bases from V and 1 from J, leaving 11 bases between them. CDR3 sequence (DNA): TGTGCCGGAACCAGGGGGAACACTGAAGCTTTCTTT. It is translated as CAGTRGNTEAFF.

The J gene is TRBJ2-5, the V gene TRBV7-6; D not certain. V gave up 2 bases and J gave up 0 bases, with 7 bases separating them. This CDR3 has 14 amino acids. Germline-derived CDR1 and CDR2 are SGHVS and FNYEAQ. This CDR3 reads CASSLTEYQETQYF. CDR3 DNA sequence: TGTGCCAGCAGCTTAACAGAGTACCAAGAGACCCAGTACTTC.

V and J are TRBV14 and TRBJ1-1, with D possibly matching TRBD1 (5 bases). This CDR3 comprises 17 residues. V was cut by 1 base and J by 5 bases, with 20 bases left in between. CDR1 SGHDN and CDR2 FVKESK come from the germline V gene. CDR3 amino acids: CASSQGQIRWGGTEAFF. DNA for the CDR3: TGTGCCAGCAGCCAAGGACAGATTCGATGGGGTGGTACTGAAGCTTTCTTT.

This chain joins TRBV29-1 and TRBJ1-1, with TRBD1 as a possible D gene (5 bases). V shed 0 bases and J shed 1 base, with 9 bases lying between them. The length of the CDR3 is 14 residues. Germline lookup yields CDR1 SQVTM and CDR2 ANQGSEA. The CDR3 DNA is TGCAGCGTTGAAGAGGGGCCGACGAACACTGAAGCTTTCTTT. Translation: CSVEEGPTNTEAFF.

The chain carries TRBV9 and TRBJ2-5; 7 bases line up with TRBD1. J gave up 1 base and V 4 bases, and 7 bases lay outside the gene matches. The CDR3 totals 15 residues. Germline CDR1 and CDR2: SGDLS and YYNGEE. The CDR3 nucleotides are TGTGCCAGCAGCTCACCGGGACAGAGCCAAGAGACCCAGTACTTC. Its protein is CASSSPGQSQETQYF.

This clone was found once. This chain connects TRBV19 to TRBJ1-4; D may be TRBD1 (5 bases). In germline, CDR1 is LNHDA, CDR2 SQIVND (reference sequence). Trimming pared 6 bases from V and 0 bases from J, leaving 20 bases between. The CDR3 spans 18 residues. The CDR3, as DNA: TGTGCCAGTAGCAGGGCTCCCCCAGGGATGGCAACTAATGAAAAACTGTTTTTT. Amino acids: CASSRAPPGMATNEKLFF.

The V gene is TRBV2, the J gene TRBJ2-2, with a possible D match to TRBD2 (6 bases). The germline gives CDR1 SNHLY, CDR2 FYNNEI. Deletions cut 3 bases from V and 5 bases from J, with 7 bases between. The CDR3 covers 13 residues. The CDR3, as DNA: TGTGCCAGCAGTGAGGAGGGGACCGGGGAGCTGTTTTTT. This sequence encodes CASSEEGTGELFF.